This T cell receptor beta chain was profiled in a study of OX40 agonist ivuxolimab in advanced cancers. Points from the study as a whole: The mean number of expanded clones was higher in CD8+ T cells than in CD4+.

J lost 4 bases, V lost 2 bases, and 8 bases had no gene match. The CDR3 is 15 residues long. Germline CDR1 is SQVTM and CDR2 is ANQGSEA. A remark on this clone: Its target is not known.

Assay used: immunoSEQ multiplex PCR; TCRdb lists only in-frame clones, some missing. This sample carries about 13,000 clones, 67% of them seen once, and the ten largest clones take over 20%. The clonotype comes from an adult with an advanced solid tumor such as melanoma, head and neck, liver or kidney cancer. J is TRBJ2-1 and V is TRBV29-1; 7 nucleotides align to TRBD1. This sample comprised CD4+ or CD8+ T cells sorted from blood, obtained in a trial of the OX40 agonist ivuxolimab. CDR3 DNA sequence: TGCAGCGTTGAACCCTTGGGACAGACTTACAATGAGCAGTTCTTC. Amino acids: CSVEPLGQTYNEQFF.